This section outlines one T cell receptor (beta chain) sequence together with its context. V lost 7 bases to trimming and J lost 4 bases, with 14 bases between them. The germline CDR1 and CDR2 sequences are MDHEN and SYDVKM. The length of the CDR3 is 14 residues. In the authors' workflow: Reference gene primer amplification in the assay estimated nucleated cell counts. Data came from immunoSEQ multiplex PCR; TCRdb stores just in-frame clones and leaves some out. V, J and clone size reflect that table, while D and trimming were determined from the DNA. The table includes 200,000 to 300,000 clones, over 80% detected once. The source of the sample is a study of blood T cell repertoires in COVID-19. Study-level background: Sample material is recorded as cDNA or gDNA derived from T cells, B-cell-depleted T cells, or PBMCs.

The TCR was taken from a man aged 50-59 years who had been exposed to COVID-19. The rearrangement uses TRBV28 and TRBJ1-3; possibly TRBD1 for D (5 bases). The sample was PBMCs or T cells enriched from blood (not recorded which). The CDR3 sequence is CASILKGSGNTIYF. The CDR3 coding sequence is TGTGCCAGCATCCTGAAGGGGTCAGGAAACACCATATATTTT.